This T cell receptor beta chain was identified during a study of Ad26.COV2.S vaccination and SARS-CoV-2 variants. Study at large: Donor was one of the participants in the Ad26.COV2.S arm of the COV1001 trial. Study results and limitations: Substantial breadth in spike-specific CD8+ and CD4+ T cell responses was reportedly seen after vaccination. The study found similar non-spike TCR breadth in vaccine and placebo recipients.

About this clone itself: What it binds is not known.

Treatment denoted: about 20 received Ad26.COV2.S at low or high dose, single or two shots; roughly five received placebo; per-sample allocation not given. Sampling occurred on day 63 after the first vaccine or placebo injection. Profiled with immunoSEQ multiplex PCR; TCRdb holds only in-frame clones, not every one. This sample yields some 330,000 clones, of which 75% to 90% are seen a single time; about 5% belongs to the top ten. The CDR3 length is 14 residues. Germline lookup yields CDR1 SGHNT and CDR2 YENEEA. V was shortened by 5 bases and J by 4 bases, with 14 bases between the two germline ends. V is TRBV11-3 and J is TRBJ1-1; maybe TRBD1 (6 bases). The TCR was taken from a person between 18 and 59 years old who received the Ad26.COV2.S COVID-19 vaccine or a placebo. Sequencing was performed on peripheral blood, taken in a trial of Ad26.COV2.S vaccine versus placebo. The CDR3 bases are TGTGCCAGCAGCATCCCCGGACAGAGCACTGAAGCTTTCTTT. Translated: CASSIPGQSTEAFF.